The 28 T cell receptor beta chains below all came from one sample that was sequenced in a study of glioma-infiltrating T cells after dendritic cell vaccination. The data were produced by immunoSEQ multiplex PCR, yet TCRdb's version contains in-frame clones alone and is incomplete. The table lists roughly 100,000 clones, about 84% of them singletons. Sequenced material: blood, taken before dendritic cell vaccination. The origin of the receptors is a human donor with glioblastoma.

V gene TRBV7-9 combines with J gene TRBJ2-3; 7 bases line up with TRBD1. CDR1 is SEHNR, CDR2 FQNEAQ, per germline (reference sequence). V lost 3 bases, J lost 3 bases, and 3 bases stayed unmatched. This CDR3 region has 14 residues. The CDR3 protein is CASSFATGTDTQYF. The CDR3 DNA is TGTGCCAGCAGCTTCGCGACAGGGACAGATACGCAGTATTTT.

This sequence joins TRBV5-1 and TRBJ2-7; 9 nucleotides align to TRBD1. This CDR3 spans 16 amino acids. V dropped 4 bases and J dropped 2; count of bases not matched to a gene: 10. Per germline, CDR1 SGHRS and CDR2 YFSETQ. In DNA, the CDR3 is TGCGCCAGCAGCCTATCCGGGACAGGGAACCCCTACGAGCAGTACTTC. This sequence encodes CASSLSGTGNPYEQYF.

The V gene is TRBV20-1, the J gene TRBJ1-1; D is unresolved. The CDR3 spans 11 residues. Germline lookup yields CDR1 DFQATT and CDR2 SNEGSKA (reference sequence). V was cut by 6 bases and J by 5 bases, with 10 bases left in between. The DNA for the CDR3 is TGCAGTGCCCTTGGAGGAACTGAAGCTTTCTTT. It codes for CSALGGTEAFF.

The gene calls are TRBV7-3 and TRBJ1-2; 8 bases fit TRBD1. Trimming cost V 5 bases and J 2 bases; bases outside gene matches: 4. CDR1 is SGHTA and CDR2 is FQGTGA in the germline V gene. The length of the CDR3 is 14 residues. The CDR3 region has the DNA TGTGCCAGCAGCCCGTACAGGGGGAACTATGGCTACACCTTC. Protein product: CASSPYRGNYGYTF.

This clone has only one observation. At one boundary the junction diverges from the germline segment, which might be a read error. The J gene is TRBJ2-2, the V gene TRBV7-7; unclear D gene. The germline CDR1 and CDR2 sequences are SSHAT and FNYEAQ (reference sequence). This CDR3 region has 14 residues. CDR3 loop: CASSPPGNTGELFF. The CDR3 DNA follows: TGTGCTAGCAGCCCGCCCGGGAACACCGGGGAGCTGTTTTTT.

V gene TRBV19 combines with J gene TRBJ2-7; D perhaps matches TRBD2 (5 bases). Trimming stripped 5 bases from V and 6 bases from J, with 20 bases between. The CDR3 length is 15 residues. Germline loops: CDR1 LNHDA, CDR2 SQIVND (reference sequence). CDR3 region: CASSDWTAPGGEQYF. As DNA, the CDR3 is TGTGCCAGTAGTGACTGGACCGCCCCTGGAGGCGAGCAGTACTTC.

The J gene is TRBJ2-1, the V gene TRBV11-2; D is uncertain. Trimming removed 1 base from V and 12 bases from J, with 10 bases in between. This CDR3 is built from 12 residues. CDR1 is SGHAT, CDR2 FQNNGV, per germline. The CDR3 region has the DNA TGTGCCAGCAGCTTAGTTTTCTCCGGGCAGTTCTTC. Residues: CASSLVFSGQFF.

The chain couples TRBV28 to TRBJ1-1, with D maybe TRBD1 (5 bases). The CDR3 runs 12 residues. Germline V lookup: CDR1 MDHEN, CDR2 SYDVKM. The V end was cut by 5 bases, the J end by 7 bases, with 11 bases between. CDR3 in DNA: TGTGCCAGCAGTCTCCCGGGACTTGAAGCTTTCTTT. It codes for CASSLPGLEAFF.

The V and J genes are TRBV6-1 and TRBJ1-5; 8 bases fit TRBD1. CDR1 is MNHNS and CDR2 is SASEGT in the germline V gene. V lost 6 bases to trimming and J lost 7 bases; unmatched junction nucleotides: 8. This CDR3 spans 14 amino acids. The CDR3 sequence: CASSADRGGQPQHF. In DNA form, the CDR3 reads TGTGCCAGCAGCGCTGACAGGGGCGGACAGCCCCAGCATTTT.

The rearrangement joins TRBV27 to TRBJ1-1; D unclear. Germline CDR1 and CDR2: MNHEY and SMNVEV (reference sequence). The CDR3 sequence is 13 residues long. V lost 4 bases, J lost 0 bases, and 6 bases lay in between. In nucleotides, the CDR3 is TGTGCCAGCAGTTCCTCTTTGAACACTGAAGCTTTCTTT. Protein sequence: CASSSSLNTEAFF.

In this sample, this clone turned up once. The chain carries TRBV6-6 and TRBJ1-5; D perhaps matches TRBD1 (5 bases). In germline, CDR1 is MNHNY, CDR2 SVGAGI (reference sequence). The CDR3 spans 16 residues. The ends were cut back, 6 bases at V and 5 bases at J, with 20 bases in the middle. CDR3 coding DNA: TGTGCCAGCAGCCAACTTTCCCCCGGGGGTTATCAGCCCCAGCATTTT. Amino acid sequence: CASSQLSPGGYQPQHF.

This chain uses TRBV29-1 with TRBJ2-5; 7 bases fit TRBD1. Trimming removed 4 bases from V and 7 bases from J; junction bases left unmatched: 12. The CDR3 spans 14 residues. Germline-derived CDR1 and CDR2 are SQVTM and ANQGSEA. The CDR3 DNA reads TGCAGCGTTGGACCCCGGGACAGTGGGGTGACCCAGTACTTC. Amino acid sequence: CSVGPRDSGVTQYF.

The chain recombines TRBV6-5 with TRBJ1-2; D perhaps matches TRBD1 (6 bases). Germline loops: CDR1 MNHEY, CDR2 SVGAGI. V lost 10 bases and J 0 bases, leaving 15 bases between the germline ends. The CDR3 contains 14 residues. CDR3 sequence: CATLGQYSNYGYTF. The CDR3 DNA reads as TGTGCCACCCTAGGACAGTATTCTAACTATGGCTACACCTTC.

The V and J genes are TRBV7-9 and TRBJ2-3; weak D call: TRBD1 (5 bases). The CDR3 sequence is 17 residues long. V was cut by 2 bases and J by 2 bases, with 17 bases left in between. CDR1 is SEHNR, CDR2 FQNEAQ, per germline (reference sequence). The DNA of the CDR3 is TGTGCCAGCAGCTTAAGGGGCGCAGTTCCCGACACAGATACGCAGTATTTT. It yields the protein CASSLRGAVPDTDTQYF.

The genes are TRBV19 and TRBJ1-2, with 9 bases matching TRBD1. V trimming: 5 bases; J trimming: 7 bases; junction bases outside the gene matches: 14. Germline V gene data show CDR1 as LNHDA and CDR2 as SQIVND (reference sequence). The CDR3 has 16 amino acids. CDR3 DNA: TGTGCCAGTAGTCCTGACAGGGGGGGACTTATAGGTGGCTACACCTTC. It encodes CASSPDRGGLIGGYTF.

The J gene is TRBJ1-5, the V gene TRBV11-2; D is unresolved. This CDR3 has 13 amino acids. The germline CDR1 and CDR2 sequences are SGHAT and FQNNGV. Trimming shortened V by 5 bases and J by 5 bases, and 10 bases separated the two germline ends. The CDR3 protein is CASSREVDQPQHF. CDR3 sequence (DNA): TGTGCCAGCAGCCGAGAGGTGGATCAGCCCCAGCATTTT. Using reference TRBV11-2 and TRBJ1-5 for the parts outside the CDR3, the full variable domain is EAGVAQSPRYKIIEKRQSVAFWCNPISGHATLYWYQQILGQGPKLLIQFQNNGVVDDSQLPKDRFSAERLKGVDSTLKIQPAKLEDSAVYLCASSREVDQPQHFGDGTRLSIL.

This clone was counted once. V is TRBV11-2 and J is TRBJ2-7; no reliable D call. Per germline, CDR1 SGHAT and CDR2 FQNNGV. The CDR3 runs 13 residues. Trimming cost V 3 bases and J 2 bases, with 8 bases left between them. The CDR3 loop reads CASSFGQTYEQYF. CDR3 DNA sequence: TGTGCCAGCAGCTTTGGGCAGACCTACGAGCAGTACTTC.

This chain connects TRBV6-5 to TRBJ2-2; TRBD2 matches at 7 bases. The V and J ends lost 5 bases and 1 base, in that order; junction bases with no gene match: 4. The CDR3 covers 15 residues. The germline V gene encodes CDR1 MNHEY and CDR2 SVGAGI. Here the CDR3 reads CASSTGGVNTGELFF. CDR3 DNA: TGTGCCAGCAGTACGGGGGGTGTGAACACCGGGGAGCTGTTTTTT.

As concerns this clone: An end of the junction does not agree with germline; a read error may underlie this. Other nucleotide sequences in the sample specify the same CDR3. The J gene is TRBJ1-1, the V gene TRBV19; no reliable D call. The CDR3 covers 12 residues. CDR1 LNHDA and CDR2 SQIVND come from the germline V gene (reference sequence). The CDR3 reads CASTYGRTEAFF. DNA for the CDR3: TGCGCCAGTACTTATGGGAGAACTGAAGCTTTCTTT.

The J gene is TRBJ2-1, the V gene TRBV7-9; the D gene is possibly TRBD1 (5 bases). The CDR3 covers 14 residues. Germline assignment: CDR1 SEHNR and CDR2 FQNEAQ (reference sequence). The V gene lost 5 bases and the J gene lost 6 bases, with 14 bases spanning the gap. This CDR3 reads CASSTIGASNEQFF. CDR3 coding DNA: TGTGCCAGCAGCACAATTGGGGCTAGCAATGAGCAGTTCTTC.

The V call is TRBV4-3, the J call TRBJ1-1; D might be TRBD1 (5 bases). The ends were cut back, 5 bases at V and 1 base at J, with 8 bases in the middle. The CDR3 has 13 amino acids. From germline, CDR1 is LGHNA and CDR2 YSLEER. The CDR3 sequence: CASSLDKNTEAFF. CDR3 sequence (DNA): TGCGCCAGCAGCTTGGACAAGAACACTGAAGCTTTCTTT.

This clone was seen only a few times. J is TRBJ2-7 and V is TRBV19; a weak D match, TRBD2 (6 bases). This CDR3 has 14 residues. V shed 4 bases and J shed 3 bases, with 13 bases lying between them. Germline CDR1 LNHDA, CDR2 SQIVND (reference sequence). In DNA form, the CDR3 reads TGTGCCAGTAGTAAAGCCGGGACTCTCTACGAGCAGTACTTC. Encoded protein: CASSKAGTLYEQYF.

A few counts support this clone. The chain carries TRBV6-1 and TRBJ1-3; no firm D call. Germline lookup yields CDR1 MNHNS and CDR2 SASEGT. There are 12 residues in the CDR3. V was trimmed by 6 bases and J by 7 bases, leaving 10 bases between them. The CDR3 DNA follows: TGTGCCAGCAGAGAGCAATCGAACACCATATATTTT. Its protein is CASREQSNTIYF.

V and J are TRBV15 and TRBJ2-1, with 8 bases aligning to TRBD2. Germline CDR1 LNHNV, CDR2 YYDKDF (reference sequence). V lost 5 bases, J lost 3 bases, and 15 bases stayed unmatched. The CDR3 is 18 amino acids. The CDR3 region has the DNA TGTGCCACCAGCGTACCTCTTCCCGGGAGGGCCCTCTACAATGAGCAGTTCTTC. Translated: CATSVPLPGRALYNEQFF.

This sequence joins TRBV5-1 and TRBJ2-5; 10 bases align to TRBD1. The DNA matches TRBJ2-7 better at its end, which makes the J call doubtful. Germline V gene lookup returns CDR1 SGHRS and CDR2 YFSETQ. This CDR3 is built from 13 residues. Written as DNA, the CDR3 is TGCGCCAGCAGCAAAGGACAGGGGGACGAGCAGTACTTC. It codes for CASSKGQGDEQYF.

This chain connects TRBV10-2 to TRBJ1-2, with D hard to call. This CDR3 contains 14 residues. Trimming stripped 0 bases from V and 4 bases from J, with 9 bases between. The germline V gene has CDR1 WSHSY and CDR2 SAAADI. The CDR3 is CASSESQAGYGYTF. The CDR3 region has the DNA TGCGCCAGCAGTGAGTCTCAGGCTGGCTATGGCTACACCTTC.

V is TRBV4-2 and J is TRBJ2-5, with D possibly being TRBD2 (6 bases). The J call is in doubt because the DNA end fits TRBJ2-7 better. The V gene's germline CDR1 is LGHNA and CDR2 YNFKEQ. This CDR3 spans 13 amino acids. The DNA for the CDR3 is TGTGCCAGCAGCCAAGACCGGGGGTTCGAGCAGTACTTC. Its translation: CASSQDRGFEQYF.

The V call is TRBV25-1, the J call TRBJ2-7; maybe TRBD2 (5 bases). The CDR3 consists of 13 residues. Between the trimmed V and J ends, which lost 6 bases and 6 bases, there was a span of 15 bases. Per the germline V gene, CDR1 is MGHDK and CDR2 is SYGVNS. CDR3 sequence (DNA): TGTGCCAGCAGCTTAAATCTCCGGGGCGAGCAGTACTTC. Its translation: CASSLNLRGEQYF.